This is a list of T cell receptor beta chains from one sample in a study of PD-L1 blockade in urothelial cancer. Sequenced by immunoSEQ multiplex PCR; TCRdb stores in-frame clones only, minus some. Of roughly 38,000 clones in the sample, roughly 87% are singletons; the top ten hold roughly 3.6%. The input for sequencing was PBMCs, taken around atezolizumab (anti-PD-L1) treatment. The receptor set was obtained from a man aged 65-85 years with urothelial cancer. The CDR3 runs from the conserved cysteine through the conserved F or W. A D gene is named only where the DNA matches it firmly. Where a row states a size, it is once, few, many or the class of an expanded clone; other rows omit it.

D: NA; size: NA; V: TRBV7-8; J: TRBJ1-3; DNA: TGTGCCAGCAGCCTTAACGCGGGGATCGTCGGAAACACCATATATTTT; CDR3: CASSLNAGIVGNTIYF
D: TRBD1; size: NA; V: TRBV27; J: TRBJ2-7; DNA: TGTGCCAGCAGTTTAGTACAGGGGGCCGGCGAGCAGTACTTC; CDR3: CASSLVQGAGEQYF
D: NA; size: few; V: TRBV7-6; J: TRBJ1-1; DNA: TGTGCCAGCAGCCCCGGGGGCACTGAAGCTTTCTTT; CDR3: CASSPGGTEAFF
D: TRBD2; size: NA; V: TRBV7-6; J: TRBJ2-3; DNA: TGTGCCAGCAGCTTAGCGGGAGGGCCCACAGATACGCAGTATTTT; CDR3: CASSLAGGPTDTQYF
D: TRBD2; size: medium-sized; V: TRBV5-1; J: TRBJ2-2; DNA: TGCGCCAGCAGCTTGGGACTAGCGGGGGCCGGGGAGCTGTTTTTT; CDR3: CASSLGLAGAGELFF
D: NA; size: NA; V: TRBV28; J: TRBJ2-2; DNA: TGTGCCAGCAGCCCTGCCTACATGAGAGGGAATACCGGGGAGCTGTTTTTT; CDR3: CASSPAYMRGNTGELFF
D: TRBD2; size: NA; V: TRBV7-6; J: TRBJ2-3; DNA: TGTGCCAGCAGCAAGGGGACTAGCGGGGGCACAGATACGCAGTATTTT; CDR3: CASSKGTSGGTDTQYF
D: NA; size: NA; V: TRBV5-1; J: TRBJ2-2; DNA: TGCGCCAGCAGCTTGGTATCAGGGGCCACCGGGGAGCTGTTTTTT; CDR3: CASSLVSGATGELFF
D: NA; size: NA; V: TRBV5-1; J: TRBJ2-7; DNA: TGCGCCAGCAGCTTGGCCTTGGGGCGCGACTACGAGCAGTACTTC; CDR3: CASSLALGRDYEQYF
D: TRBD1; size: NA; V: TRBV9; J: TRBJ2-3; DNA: TGTGCCAGCGCGAGGGTAACAGGGGGCCGCTCTTTCGGTACGCAGTATTTT; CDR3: CASARVTGGRSFGTQYF
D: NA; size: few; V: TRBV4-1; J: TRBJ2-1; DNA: TGCGCCAGCAGCCAAGCGGCTAGCAGTCAGTTCTTC; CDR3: CASSQAASSQFF
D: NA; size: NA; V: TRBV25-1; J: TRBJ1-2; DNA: TGTGCCAGCTCCGACGGTCTAGGCTATGGCTACACCTTC; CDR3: CASSDGLGYGYTF
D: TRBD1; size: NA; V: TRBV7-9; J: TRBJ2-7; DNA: TGTGCCACCTATCGACAGGGTCTTGCTGGGGAGCAGTACTTC; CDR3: CATYRQGLAGEQYF
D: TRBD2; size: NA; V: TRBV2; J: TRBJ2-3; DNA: TGTGCCAGCAGTGCCATGAAGCGGGGAGATACGCAGTATTTT; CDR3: CASSAMKRGDTQYF
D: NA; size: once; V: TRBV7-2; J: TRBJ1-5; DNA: TGTGCCAGCAGCGGATCCAGGGCGCAGCCCCAGCATTTT; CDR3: CASSGSRAQPQHF
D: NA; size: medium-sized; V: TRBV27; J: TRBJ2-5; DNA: TGTGCCAGCAGGTCTCGTTTCTACCCGGAAGAGACCCAGTACTTC; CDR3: CASRSRFYPEETQYF
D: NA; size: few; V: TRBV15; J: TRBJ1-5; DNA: TGTGCCACCAGCAGCGCCGACAGGTGGCAGCCCCAGCATTTT; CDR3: CATSSADRWQPQHF
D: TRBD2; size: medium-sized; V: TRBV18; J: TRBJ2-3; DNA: TGTGCCAGCTCACCGAGCCAGACCGGACTAGCGGGAAGCACAGATACGCAGTATTTT; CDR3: CASSPSQTGLAGSTDTQYF
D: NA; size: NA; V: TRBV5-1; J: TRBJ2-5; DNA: TGCGCCAGCAGCTTGAGCAGGGGGGAAGAGACCCAGTACTTC; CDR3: CASSLSRGEETQYF